This T cell receptor (beta chain) stems from a study of regulatory T cells in long-lasting Graves disease. Study-wide findings and caveats: Patients with persistent Graves' had lower TCR diversity than newly diagnosed patients.

The sample's time point: newly diagnosed GD, antithyroid drugs for less than 3 months. RNA from PBMCs was the source of the TCR library. This clonotype was counted a few times. Its specificity is not known. The V gene lost 2 bases and the J gene lost 1 base, with 15 bases spanning the gap. CDR1 MDHEN and CDR2 SYDVKM come from the germline V gene. The CDR3 has 18 residues. Construction of TCR beta libraries relied on iRepertoire HTBI primers and on Arm-PCR targeting CDR3 regions. A single record per CDR3 protein comes from TCRdb applying MiXCR to the multiplex PCR reads. In the table there are over 400,000 distinct CDR3 sequences, 12% to 15% of which are singletons. The same sample was also studied in work on T cells in Graves' hyperthyroidism and ophthalmopathy.

V is TRBV28 and J is TRBJ1-6, with D perhaps TRBD1 (6 bases). The sample here was peripheral blood mononuclear cells (PBMCs), taken at new diagnosis, from a patient treated with antithyroid drugs. The TCR originated in a woman between 50 and 59 years old with Graves disease. For the CDR3, the DNA is TGTGCCAGCAGTTTAAGGTTTGGCCAGGGGTCCTATAATTCACCCCTCCACTTT. This encodes CASSLRFGQGSYNSPLHF.